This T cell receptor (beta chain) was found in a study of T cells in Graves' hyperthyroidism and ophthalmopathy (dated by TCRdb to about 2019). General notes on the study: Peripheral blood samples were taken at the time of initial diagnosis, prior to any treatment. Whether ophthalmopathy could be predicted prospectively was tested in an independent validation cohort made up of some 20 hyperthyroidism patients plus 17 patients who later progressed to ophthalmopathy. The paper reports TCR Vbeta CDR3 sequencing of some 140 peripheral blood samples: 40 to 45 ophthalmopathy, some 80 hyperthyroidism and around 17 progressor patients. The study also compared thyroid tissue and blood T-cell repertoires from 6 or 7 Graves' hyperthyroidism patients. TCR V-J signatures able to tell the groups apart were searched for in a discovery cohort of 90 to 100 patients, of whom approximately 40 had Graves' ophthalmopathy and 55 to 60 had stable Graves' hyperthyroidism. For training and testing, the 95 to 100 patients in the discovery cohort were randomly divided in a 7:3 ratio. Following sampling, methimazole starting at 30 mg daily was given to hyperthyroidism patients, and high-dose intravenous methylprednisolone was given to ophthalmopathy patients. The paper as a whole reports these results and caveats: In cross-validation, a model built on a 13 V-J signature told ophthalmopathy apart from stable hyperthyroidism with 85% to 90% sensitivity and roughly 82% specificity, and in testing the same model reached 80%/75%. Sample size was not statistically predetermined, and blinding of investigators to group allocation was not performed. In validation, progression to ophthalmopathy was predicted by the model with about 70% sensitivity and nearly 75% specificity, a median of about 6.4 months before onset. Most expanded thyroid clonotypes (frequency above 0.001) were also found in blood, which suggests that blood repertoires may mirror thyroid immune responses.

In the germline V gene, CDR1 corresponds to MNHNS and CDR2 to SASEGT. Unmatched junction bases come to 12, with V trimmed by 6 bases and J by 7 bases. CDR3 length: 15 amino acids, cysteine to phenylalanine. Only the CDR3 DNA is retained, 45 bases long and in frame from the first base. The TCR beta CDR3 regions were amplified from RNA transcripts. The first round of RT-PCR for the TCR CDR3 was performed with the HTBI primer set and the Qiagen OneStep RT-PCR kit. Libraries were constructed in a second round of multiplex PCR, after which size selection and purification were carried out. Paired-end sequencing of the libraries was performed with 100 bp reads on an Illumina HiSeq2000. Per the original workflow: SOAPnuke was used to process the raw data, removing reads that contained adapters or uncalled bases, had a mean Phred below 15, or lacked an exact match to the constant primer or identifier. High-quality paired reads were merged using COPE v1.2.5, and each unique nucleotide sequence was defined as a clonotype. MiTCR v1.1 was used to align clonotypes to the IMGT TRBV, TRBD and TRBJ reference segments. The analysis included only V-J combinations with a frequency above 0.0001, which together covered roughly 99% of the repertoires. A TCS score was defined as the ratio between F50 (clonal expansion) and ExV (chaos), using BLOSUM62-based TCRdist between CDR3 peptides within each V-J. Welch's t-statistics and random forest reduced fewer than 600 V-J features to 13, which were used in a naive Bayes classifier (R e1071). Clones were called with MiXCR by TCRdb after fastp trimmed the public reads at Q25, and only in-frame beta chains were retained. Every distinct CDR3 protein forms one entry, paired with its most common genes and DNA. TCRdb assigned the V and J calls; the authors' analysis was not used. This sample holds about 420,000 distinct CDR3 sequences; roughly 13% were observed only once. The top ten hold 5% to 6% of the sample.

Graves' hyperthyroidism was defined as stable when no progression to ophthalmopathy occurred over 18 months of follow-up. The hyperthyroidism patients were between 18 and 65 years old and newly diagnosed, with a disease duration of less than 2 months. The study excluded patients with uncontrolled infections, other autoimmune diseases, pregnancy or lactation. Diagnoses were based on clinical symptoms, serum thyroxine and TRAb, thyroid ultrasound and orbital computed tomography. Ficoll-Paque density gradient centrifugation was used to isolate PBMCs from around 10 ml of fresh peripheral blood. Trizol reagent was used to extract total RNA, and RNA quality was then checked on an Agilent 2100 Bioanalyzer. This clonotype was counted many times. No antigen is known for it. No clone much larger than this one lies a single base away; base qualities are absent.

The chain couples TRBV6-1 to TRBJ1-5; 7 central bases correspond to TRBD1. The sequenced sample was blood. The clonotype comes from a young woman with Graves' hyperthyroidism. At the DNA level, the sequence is TGTGCCAGCAGGAGACAGGGAGGAAAGGGCCAGCCCCAGCATTTT. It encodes CASRRQGGKGQPQHF.